This T cell receptor (beta chain) was recovered during a study of shared clonotypes between healthy human individuals. Replicate PCRs for sorted subsets used around 200 ng DNA; this equaled 25,000 to 35,000 T cell genomes. TCRdb's table, derived via immunoSEQ multiplex PCR, lists solely in-frame clones and lacks some. The table includes some 1.4 million clones, more than 95% detected once. This clone has more than one count but fewer than ten. Its antigen is currently unknown. Findings and limits, study-wide: It was expected that sequencing depth would affect clonotype sharing among donors. Limited genetic and exposure-history diversity came from having few donors.

Germline loops: CDR1 SEHNR, CDR2 FQNEAQ (reference sequence). V was clipped by 3 bases and J by 5 bases; unmatched bases: 1. The CDR3 totals 14 residues. Material for sequencing was naive CD4+ T cells sorted from blood. Documented subset: CD45RA+ positively selected. The chain joins TRBV7-9 to TRBJ2-2, with 9 bases lining up with TRBD1. This clonotype originated in a man in his thirties or forties in good health. The chain's CDR3 is CASSFDRGTGELFF. CDR3 DNA: TGTGCCAGCAGCTTTGACAGGGGGACCGGGGAGCTGTTTTTT.